These T cell receptor beta chains were read from a single sample in a study of blood T cell repertoires in COVID-19. Only in-frame clones appear in the TCRdb table, and some are missing; sequencing was by immunoSEQ multiplex PCR. The table includes 200,000 to 250,000 clones, roughly 87% detected once. The sequenced sample consisted of peripheral blood. These receptor sequences come from a woman aged 18-35 years who had recovered from COVID-19. Both conserved end residues are part of each CDR3. D genes are given only for firm matches. The size entry is marked missing in some rows and otherwise reads once, few, many or a size class.

v_call	d_call	clone_size	j_call	cdr3_aa	cdr3_nt
TRBV5-5	TRBD2	-	TRBJ2-5	CASSLSGRTQETQYF	TGTGCCAGCAGCTTAAGCGGGAGGACCCAAGAGACCCAGTACTTC
TRBV9	TRBD1	few	TRBJ2-7	CASSVGGQGALYEQYF	TGTGCCAGCAGCGTAGGAGGGCAGGGGGCACTTTACGAGCAGTACTTC
TRBV11-1	-	-	TRBJ2-1	CASGSTTGYEQFF	TGTGCCAGCGGCAGCACTACGGGATATGAGCAGTTCTTC
TRBV12-5	TRBD2	-	TRBJ2-3	CASGLGPPLAARTDTQYF	TGTGCTAGTGGTTTGGGCCCCCCACTAGCGGCCAGAACAGATACGCAGTATTTT
TRBV4-3	TRBD2	-	TRBJ2-1	CASSVGEGLGYNEQFF	TGCGCCAGCAGTGTGGGGGAGGGCCTCGGGTACAATGAGCAGTTCTTC
TRBV27	TRBD1	-	TRBJ1-4	CASSLWGQAPEKLFF	TGTGCCAGCAGTTTATGGGGACAGGCGCCAGAAAAACTGTTTTTT
TRBV13	TRBD1	-	TRBJ1-2	CASSSPQGAGGYTF	TGTGCCAGCAGCTCCCCACAGGGGGCGGGGGGCTACACCTTC
TRBV10-3	TRBD1	-	TRBJ2-1	CAIRSSPGQGNNEQFF	TGTGCCATCAGATCCTCCCCGGGACAGGGAAACAATGAGCAGTTCTTC
TRBV19	-	-	TRBJ1-2	CASSTPPQGYTF	TGTGCCAGTAGTACCCCCCCCCAAGGCTACACCTTC
TRBV19	-	-	TRBJ2-3	CASSFRGTDTQYF	TGTGCCAGTAGTTTCAGGGGCACAGATACGCAGTATTTT
TRBV5-5	-	-	TRBJ2-7	CASRRQETYEQYF	TGTGCCAGCAGACGACAGGAAACCTACGAGCAGTACTTC
TRBV10-3	-	-	TRBJ1-2	CAISEWDIDFGYTF	TGTGCCATCAGTGAATGGGACATTGATTTTGGCTACACCTTC
TRBV27	-	-	TRBJ1-2	CASSPLGGPYGYTF	TGTGCCAGCAGTCCCCTGGGAGGGCCCTATGGCTACACCTTC
TRBV25-1	-	-	TRBJ2-2	CASNLRVGELFF	TGTGCCAGCAACCTGAGGGTCGGGGAGCTGTTTTTT
TRBV25-1	-	few	TRBJ2-1	CASSQNNEQFF	TGTGCCAGCAGTCAAAACAATGAGCAGTTCTTC
TRBV18	-	-	TRBJ2-7	CASSPGLPPSEQYF	TGTGCCAGCTCACCAGGGCTCCCCCCCAGCGAGCAGTACTTC
TRBV2	TRBD1	-	TRBJ1-5	CASRSLGQGHQPQHF	TGTGCCAGCAGATCCCTAGGACAGGGACACCAGCCCCAGCATTTT
TRBV18	TRBD1	-	TRBJ1-5	CASSRQGQSNQPQHF	TGTGCCAGCTCAAGACAGGGTCAGAGCAATCAGCCCCAGCATTTT
TRBV12-3/TRBV12-4	-	-	TRBJ1-1	CASSLSRNTEAFF	TGTGCCAGCAGTTTAAGTAGGAACACTGAAGCTTTCTTT
TRBV30	TRBD1	-	TRBJ1-5	CAWSGQGWAQPQHF	TGTGCCTGGAGCGGACAGGGGTGGGCTCAGCCCCAGCATTTT
TRBV25-1	-	once	TRBJ1-1	CASSVGGQNTEAFF	TGTGCCAGCAGTGTCGGAGGGCAGAACACTGAAGCTTTCTTT
TRBV4-3	TRBD1	-	TRBJ1-2	CASSPHDRGDYGYTF	TGCGCCAGCAGCCCACACGACAGGGGTGACTATGGCTACACCTTC
TRBV27	-	once	TRBJ2-1	CASSLLGSGGTNEQFF	TGTGCCAGCAGTTTACTTGGCAGTGGGGGGACGAATGAGCAGTTCTTC
TRBV3-1/TRBV3-2	-	once	TRBJ1-1	CASRDMNTEAFF	TGTGCCTCCCGAGACATGAACACTGAAGCTTTCTTT
TRBV30	TRBD1	-	TRBJ1-2	CAWMDRLTNYGYTF	TGTGCCTGGATGGACAGGCTAACTAACTATGGCTACACCTTC
TRBV4-2	TRBD2	few	TRBJ2-3	CASSRSGAATDTQYF	TGTGCCAGCAGCCGTAGCGGGGCAGCCACAGATACGCAGTATTTT
TRBV19	TRBD1	-	TRBJ1-1	CASMGPTPGQGGLRTEAFF	TGTGCCAGTATGGGCCCTACACCGGGACAGGGAGGGTTGAGGACTGAAGCTTTCTTT
TRBV19	TRBD1	-	TRBJ2-1	CASRTGGTQFF	TGTGCCAGCAGAACAGGGGGTACGCAGTTCTTC
TRBV10-3	-	-	TRBJ1-5	CAISDRWQAYQPQHF	TGTGCCATCAGTGATAGGTGGCAGGCCTATCAGCCCCAGCATTTT
TRBV7-9	-	-	TRBJ1-1	CASSLATRGTEAFF	TGTGCCAGCAGCTTAGCGACCCGAGGGACTGAAGCTTTCTTT
TRBV5-1	TRBD1	-	TRBJ2-5	CASQPSRQGAGETQYF	TGCGCCAGCCAACCTTCCAGGCAGGGGGCAGGAGAGACCCAGTACTTC
TRBV5-1	TRBD2	once	TRBJ2-4	CASSSPESGVNIQYF	TGCGCCAGCAGCTCCCCCGAGAGCGGGGTAAACATTCAGTACTTC
TRBV19	TRBD1	-	TRBJ1-3	CASRDRATGNTIYF	TGTGCCAGTCGTGACAGGGCCACTGGAAACACCATATATTTT
TRBV2	TRBD1	-	TRBJ1-2	CAFQGQGAIDYGYTF	TGTGCCTTCCAGGGACAGGGGGCGATTGACTATGGCTACACCTTC
TRBV7-3	-	-	TRBJ2-1	CASSSLPTTYNEQFF	TGTGCCAGCAGCTCCCTTCCTACTACCTACAATGAGCAGTTCTTC
TRBV27	TRBD2	-	TRBJ2-1	CARKRTSGHNEQFF	TGTGCCAGGAAACGGACTAGCGGGCACAATGAGCAGTTCTTC
TRBV3-1/TRBV3-2	TRBD2	-	TRBJ2-3	CASSQESSGSTDTQYF	TGTGCCAGCAGCCAAGAATCTAGCGGGAGCACAGATACGCAGTATTTT
TRBV9	TRBD2	-	TRBJ2-3	CASSVGGGSSTDTQYF	TGTGCCAGCAGCGTAGGCGGGGGATCCAGCACAGATACGCAGTATTTT
TRBV11-2	-	-	TRBJ2-4	CASSLGSGGTPEYF	TGTGCCAGCAGCTTAGGAAGCGGAGGCACCCCTGAGTACTTC
TRBV5-6	TRBD1	-	TRBJ1-2	CASSRGQGPAAYGYTF	TGTGCCAGCAGCAGGGGACAGGGACCGGCAGCCTATGGCTACACCTTC
TRBV28	-	-	TRBJ1-5	CASSLQGLPQHF	TGTGCCAGCAGCCTACAGGGATTGCCCCAGCATTTT